This entry lists 23 T cell receptor beta chains sequenced from one sample in a study of CD8 T cells in ankylosing spondylitis. Each CDR3 protein gets one entry after TCRdb re-called the 5' RACE reads with MiXCR. The sample has around 150,000 distinct CDR3 sequences; approximately 10% are singletons. Sequenced sample: blood, either unsorted or a sorted T cell fraction (not recorded which). All receptors derive from a female donor with ankylosing spondylitis or in good health (not recorded which).

This clonotype occurred many times. This chain connects TRBV19 to TRBJ2-2; D perhaps matches TRBD2 (6 bases). Looked up from germline, CDR1 is LNHDA and CDR2 is SQIVND (reference sequence). CDR3 length: 15 amino acids. Trimming removed 4 bases at V and 6 bases at J, with 15 bases between. The CDR3 is CASSTRAGTAGELFF. In DNA, the CDR3 is TGTGCCAGTAGTACCCGCGCGGGAACGGCCGGGGAGCTGTTTTTT.

This clonotype was counted at least ten times. The V gene is TRBV3-1, the J gene TRBJ1-6, with a possible D match to TRBD1 (6 bases). Germline CDR1 reads LGHDT; CDR2 reads YNNKEL (reference sequence). V lost 3 bases, J lost 6 bases, and 12 bases lay in between. The CDR3 loop spans 15 amino acids. The CDR3 DNA reads as TGTGCCAGCAGCCAGTTAAGAGGGGGTAATTCACCCCTCCACTTT. It translates to CASSQLRGGNSPLHF.

This clonotype has a count of ten or more. This chain links TRBV7-3 with TRBJ1-6, with TRBD1 identical over 9 bases. The CDR3 is 15 amino acids. The junction had 2 bases not matched to a gene; V was cut back by 1 base and J by 7 bases. The germline V gene has CDR1 SGHTA and CDR2 FQGTGA. The CDR3 DNA reads as TGTGCCAGCAGCTTAAACAGGGGGCAAAATTCACCCCTCCACTTT. It codes for CASSLNRGQNSPLHF.

This clonotype has at least ten counts. The junction shows a germline mismatch at one end, possibly a read error. The rearrangement links TRBV25-1 to TRBJ1-1, with 8 bases aligning to TRBD1. This CDR3 is built from 13 residues. Germline V gives CDR1 MGHDK, CDR2 SYGVNS. CDR3 sequence: CASSARTGTETFF. Here the CDR3 DNA reads TGTGCCAGCAGTGCTAGGACAGGGACTGAAACTTTCTTT.

The sample holds many counts of this clonotype. The chain is built from TRBV20-1 and TRBJ2-7; 8 bases align to TRBD1. Per germline, CDR1 DFQATT and CDR2 SNEGSKA (reference sequence). Trimming at V came to 6 bases and at J to 1 base, leaving 2 bases not matched to a gene. This CDR3 contains 12 residues. The CDR3 spells CSARDRSYEQYF. CDR3 in DNA: TGCAGTGCCCGGGACAGGTCCTACGAGCAGTACTTC.

This clonotype was observed at least ten times. The rearrangement links TRBV27 to TRBJ1-1, with TRBD1 as a possible D gene (6 bases). Trimming removed 2 bases at V and 1 base at J, with 11 bases between. The CDR3 extends over 15 amino acids. Per germline, CDR1 MNHEY and CDR2 SMNVEV (reference sequence). The CDR3 is CASSLGLGQNTEAFF. The CDR3 DNA is TGTGCCAGCAGTTTAGGGTTGGGACAGAACACTGAAGCTTTCTTT.

This clonotype was picked up many times. This chain uses TRBV29-1 with TRBJ2-7, with unresolved D. The V gene lost 6 bases and the J gene lost 2 bases, with 14 bases spanning the gap. This CDR3 is built from 13 residues. Germline CDR1 SQVTM, CDR2 ANQGSEA. CDR3 DNA: TGCAGCGTGGGTGATCTAAGCCCCTACGAGCAGTACTTC. It codes for CSVGDLSPYEQYF.

This clonotype was detected ten times or more. This chain connects TRBV7-8 to TRBJ2-4, with 9 bases identical to TRBD2. CDR3 length equals 13 residues. V lost 8 bases, J lost 1 base, and 0 bases stayed unmatched. Germline loops: CDR1 SGHVS, CDR2 FQNEAQ. As DNA, the CDR3 is TGTGCCAGCGCGGGGGGGGCCAAAAACATTCAGTACTTC. The encoded protein is CASAGGAKNIQYF.

The chain links TRBV11-2 to TRBJ2-2; perhaps TRBD1 as D (5 bases). The germline V gene encodes CDR1 SGHAT and CDR2 FQNNGV. The V and J ends lost 4 bases and 2 bases respectively, with 14 bases between them. The CDR3 runs 16 residues. CDR3 region: CASSYLDIRNTGELFF. The CDR3 DNA follows: TGTGCCAGCAGCTACTTGGACATTCGAAACACCGGGGAGCTGTTTTTT.

This clonotype came up many times. The chain is built from TRBV12-3 or TRBV12-4 and TRBJ1-5; D is perhaps TRBD1 (5 bases). The V and J ends lost 3 bases and 7 bases respectively, with 7 bases between them. This CDR3 region has 12 residues. CDR3 sequence (DNA): TGTGCCAGCAGTTTCCAGGGACAGCCCCAGCATTTT. Translated, it gives CASSFQGQPQHF.

This clonotype was detected a few times. This chain joins TRBV25-1 and TRBJ2-5; tentatively, D is TRBD1 (5 bases). V was pared by 1 base and J by 1 base, with 7 bases between. The germline CDR1 and CDR2 sequences are MGHDK and SYGVNS. CDR3 length: 14 amino acids. This CDR3 is CASSELDTQETQYF. The CDR3 nucleotides read TGTGCCAGCAGTGAATTGGACACCCAAGAGACCCAGTACTTC.

This clonotype has a count of ten or more. The rearrangement joins TRBV18 to TRBJ2-6; no clear D gene. The CDR3 spans 14 residues. The germline V and J ends were trimmed by 6 bases and 0 bases, with 6 bases remaining between them. Per germline, CDR1 KGHSH and CDR2 LQKENI. The CDR3 here is CASSQNSGANVLTF. CDR3 coding DNA: TGTGCCAGCTCTCAGAACTCTGGGGCCAACGTCCTGACTTTC.

This clonotype was seen at least ten times. DNA of the CDR3: TGTGCCAGCAGCCAAGACAGGGGACTAATCCCTTACAATGAGCAGTTCTTC. It yields the protein CASSQDRGLIPYNEQFF. The chain uses TRBV4-2 and TRBJ2-1; TRBD2 is a possible D gene (7 bases). V was cut by 0 bases and J by 4 bases, with 16 bases left in between. There are 17 residues in the CDR3. The germline CDR1 and CDR2 sequences are LGHNA and YNFKEQ.

In this sample, this clonotype turned up many times. V usage is TRBV20-1 and J usage is TRBJ2-7; 7 positions match TRBD2. Germline CDR1 DFQATT, CDR2 SNEGSKA (reference sequence). Trimming at V came to 1 base and at J to 0 bases, leaving 0 bases not matched to a gene. The CDR3 has 13 amino acids. The CDR3 sequence: CSARGGSSYEQYF. CDR3 sequence (DNA): TGCAGTGCTAGAGGCGGGAGCTCCTACGAGCAGTACTTC.

This clonotype occurred once. A much larger clone is a single base away; this may be a read error. The chain joins TRBV5-5 to TRBJ2-2; the match to TRBD2 covers 12 bases. The CDR3 is 16 residues long. CDR1 SGHKS and CDR2 YYEKEE come from the germline V gene (reference sequence). CDR3 bases: TGTGCCAGCAGCTTGCAACTAGCGGGAGGTACCGGGGAGATGTTTTTT. Translated, it gives CASSLQLAGGTGEMFF.

There are many counts of this clonotype. This chain uses TRBV14 with TRBJ2-7, with a weak D call TRBD1 (6 bases). Germline V gives CDR1 SGHDN, CDR2 FVKESK. The CDR3 extends over 16 amino acids. Trimming took 0 bases from V and 2 from J, leaving 14 bases between them. CDR3 coding DNA: TGTGCCAGCAGCCAAGATTGGTTGGCAGGGGCCTACGAGCAGTACTTC. It translates to CASSQDWLAGAYEQYF.

This clonotype came up many times. A junction boundary mismatches the germline segment, possibly from a read error. The chain uses TRBV5-1 and TRBJ1-1; D uncertain. The CDR3 has 16 amino acids. The V gene's germline CDR1 is SGHRS and CDR2 YFSETQ. The CDR3 loop is CASSRLGVGQNNEAFF. The CDR3 nucleotides are TGCGCCAGCAGCCGCCTGGGAGTTGGGCAGAACAATGAAGCTTTCTTT. The full variable domain, its missing parts supplied by reference TRBV5-1 and TRBJ1-1, is KAGVTQTPRYLIKTRGQQVTLSCSPISGHRSVSWYQQTPGQGLQFLFEYFSETQRNKGNFPGRFSGRQFSNSRSEMNVSTLELGDSALYLCASSRLGVGQNNEAFFGQGTRLTVV.

This clonotype was seen many times. V usage is TRBV7-2 and J usage is TRBJ1-5; D unclear. The germline V and J ends were trimmed by 1 base and 9 bases, with 7 bases remaining between them. Germline CDR1 is SGHTA and CDR2 is FQGNSA. The CDR3 runs 12 residues. The chain's CDR3 is CASSLDRGPQHF. CDR3 nucleotide sequence: TGTGCCAGCAGCTTAGACCGGGGGCCCCAGCATTTT. Combining the CDR3 with reference TRBV7-2 and TRBJ1-5 gives the whole variable domain GAGVSQSPSNKVTEKGKDVELRCDPISGHTALYWYRQSLGQGLEFLIYFQGNSAPDKSGLPSDRFSAERTGGSVSTLTIQRTQQEDSAVYLCASSLDRGPQHFGDGTRLSIL.

This clonotype was counted at least ten times. The chain carries TRBV2 and TRBJ1-6, with 9 bases aligning to TRBD1. The CDR3 is 13 amino acids. The V gene end was trimmed by 6 bases and the J gene end by 11 bases; junction bases not matched to a gene: 5. Looked up from germline, CDR1 is SNHLY and CDR2 is FYNNEI. The CDR3 here is CASRGQGSAPLHF. DNA of the CDR3: TGTGCCAGCAGAGGACAGGGGAGTGCACCCCTCCACTTT.

In its sample, this clonotype was seen many times. The J gene is TRBJ2-7, the V gene TRBV20-1; the match to TRBD2 covers 11 bases. This CDR3 comprises 12 residues. Germline V gene data show CDR1 as DFQATT and CDR2 as SNEGSKA (reference sequence). CDR3 loop: CRRPLAGEEQYF. For the CDR3, the DNA is TGCAGAAGGCCACTAGCGGGAGAGGAGCAGTACTTC.

This clonotype was detected ten times or more. The rearrangement uses TRBV7-8 and TRBJ1-1, with D possibly being TRBD1 (5 bases). Looked up from germline, CDR1 is SGHVS and CDR2 is FQNEAQ. The CDR3 loop spans 15 amino acids. V was shortened by 4 bases and J by 1 base, with 13 bases between the two germline ends. DNA of the CDR3: TGTGCCAGCAGCTATGGTCGGGGGGGGAACACTGAAGCTTTCTTT. Its translation is CASSYGRGGNTEAFF.

This clonotype was seen a handful of times. The J gene is TRBJ2-5, the V gene TRBV20-1, with TRBD1 identical over 7 bases. Germline assignment: CDR1 DFQATT and CDR2 SNEGSKA (reference sequence). J lost 4 bases, V lost 0 bases, and 8 bases had no gene match. The CDR3 contains 15 residues. The CDR3 coding sequence is TGCAGTGCTAGAGATCCCAGGGGGTCAGGAGAGACCCAGTACTTC. Protein product: CSARDPRGSGETQYF.

This clonotype has only a few counts. The DNA of the CDR3 is TGTGCCAGCAGCTTAGTAGCGGGAGGAGGTGCCAAGTACGAGCAGTACTTC. Translating it yields CASSLVAGGGAKYEQYF. The rearrangement uses TRBV11-2 and TRBJ2-7; 10 bases align to TRBD2. From germline, CDR1 is SGHAT and CDR2 FQNNGV. The CDR3 extends over 17 amino acids. V dropped 1 base and J dropped 4; count of bases not matched to a gene: 10. The full variable domain, in which reference TRBV11-2 and TRBJ2-7 provide the parts outside the CDR3, is EAGVAQSPRYKIIEKRQSVAFWCNPISGHATLYWYQQILGQGPKLLIQFQNNGVVDDSQLPKDRFSAERLKGVDSTLKIQPAKLEDSAVYLCASSLVAGGGAKYEQYFGPGTRLTVT.